The 15 T cell receptor beta chains listed next were all sequenced from one sample in a study of T-cell reconstitution after alpha-beta-depleted transplantation in children. Unique molecular identifiers were incorporated during preparation of the TCRbeta library. A single record per CDR3 protein comes from TCRdb applying MiXCR to the PCR reads. The sample lists hundreds of thousands of distinct CDR3 sequences; 15% to 20% were seen once. Sequencing was performed on PBMCs from the stem cell graft donor, taken from the stem cell graft. These receptors all stem from a human donor who donated a stem cell graft to a child with acute myeloid leukemia.

J is TRBJ2-2 and V is TRBV20-1, with D hard to call. This CDR3 comprises 14 residues. CDR1 is DFQATT and CDR2 is SNEGSKA in the germline V gene (reference sequence). V dropped 3 bases and J dropped 6 bases, with 14 bases sitting between them. The CDR3 DNA is TGCAGTGCTAGCGCCCACAGTGGTCCCGGGGAGCTGTTTTTT. Its translation: CSASAHSGPGELFF.

This clonotype appeared many times. The chain joins TRBV20-1 to TRBJ2-5, with D possibly being TRBD2 (6 bases). The germline V and J ends were trimmed by 8 bases and 2 bases, with 27 bases remaining between them. The V gene's germline CDR1 is DFQATT and CDR2 SNEGSKA (reference sequence). The CDR3 consists of 17 residues. CDR3 sequence reads: CSPYRAVAGIRQETQYF. The CDR3 DNA is TGCAGTCCTTATAGGGCCGTGGCGGGGATACGTCAAGAGACCCAGTACTTC.

This chain links TRBV7-2 with TRBJ1-6; no clear D gene. CDR1 and CDR2 (germline): SGHTA, FQGNSA. V lost 5 bases and J 7 bases, leaving 6 bases between the germline ends. This CDR3 has 12 residues. The chain's CDR3 is CTSSLVNSPLHF. The CDR3 coding sequence is TGTACCAGCAGCCTCGTAAATTCACCCCTCCACTTT.

This clonotype was detected ten times or more. The gene calls are TRBV29-1 and TRBJ2-1; weak D call: TRBD2 (6 bases). V lost 4 bases to trimming and J lost 0 bases, with 10 bases between them. This CDR3 is 14 amino acids long. The V gene's germline CDR1 is SQVTM and CDR2 ANQGSEA. CDR3 loop: CSVGRAASYNEQFF. For the CDR3, the DNA is TGCAGCGTTGGGAGGGCGGCCTCCTACAATGAGCAGTTCTTC.

This clonotype was observed at least ten times. The chain joins TRBV20-1 to TRBJ2-7; 7 nucleotides agree with TRBD2. J lost 3 bases, V lost 4 bases, and 9 bases had no gene match. This CDR3 comprises 14 residues. Germline loops: CDR1 DFQATT, CDR2 SNEGSKA (reference sequence). CDR3: CSAMGSGDIYEQYV. CDR3 nucleotides: TGCAGTGCTATGGGGAGCGGGGATATCTACGAGCAGTACGTC.

This clonotype was counted at least ten times. V is TRBV6-5 and J is TRBJ2-5, with a tentative D call TRBD2 (6 bases). From germline, CDR1 is MNHEY and CDR2 SVGAGI. The ends were cut back, 2 bases at V and 8 bases at J, with 21 bases in the middle. The CDR3 sequence is 16 residues long. CDR3: CASSYREGGTPGTQYF. The CDR3 DNA sequence: TGTGCCAGCAGTTACAGGGAAGGCGGGACCCCCGGAACCCAGTACTTC.

The V call is TRBV20-1, the J call TRBJ2-2; TRBD2 matches 12 bases. Germline V gene lookup returns CDR1 DFQATT and CDR2 SNEGSKA (reference sequence). The CDR3 runs 16 residues. Trimming removed 5 bases from V and 3 bases from J; junction bases left unmatched: 7. The CDR3 region has the DNA TGCAGTGCTGCTGGGCTAGCGGGGGGGTACACCGGGGAGCTGTTTTTT. Its translation is CSAAGLAGGYTGELFF.

This clonotype was detected a few times. The rearrangement joins TRBV6-1 to TRBJ2-2, with TRBD1 as a possible D gene (5 bases). The CDR3 totals 16 residues. The germline gives CDR1 MNHNS, CDR2 SASEGT. Trimming shortened V by 10 bases and J by 5 bases, and 23 bases separated the two germline ends. CDR3 nucleotide sequence: TGTGCCACTCTTAACGGTCGGACACTTAGGACCGGGGAGCTGTTTTTT. Its translation is CATLNGRTLRTGELFF.

On this clonotype: Just one base apart from a much larger clone, this may be a read error. This chain connects TRBV20-1 to TRBJ2-2; 8 bases map to TRBD2. Germline V gene data show CDR1 as DFQATT and CDR2 as SNEGSKA (reference sequence). The CDR3 length is 18 residues. The trim removed 1 base at V and 0 bases at J, leaving 10 bases unmatched. CDR3 DNA: TGCAGTGCTAGAGGCGGGCGGGGGGTCGTCTCGAACACCGGGGAGCTGTTTTTT. Translated, it gives CSARGGRGVVSNTGELFF.

This clonotype was picked up a small number of times. This chain connects TRBV3-1 to TRBJ1-1; possibly TRBD1 for D (5 bases). Germline values: CDR1 LGHDT, CDR2 YNNKEL (reference sequence). Trimming took 0 bases from V and 4 from J, leaving 15 bases between them. This CDR3 is built from 16 residues. CDR3 nucleotides: TGTGCCAGCAGCCAAGATTATGCAGGGAGGGGCACTGAAGCTTTCTTT. It translates to CASSQDYAGRGTEAFF.

This clonotype showed up just a few times. This chain connects TRBV20-1 to TRBJ1-4; 9 bases agree with TRBD1. V dropped 5 bases and J dropped 5; count of bases not matched to a gene: 6. CDR1 and CDR2 from the germline V gene are DFQATT and SNEGSKA (reference sequence). The CDR3 is 14 amino acids. The CDR3: CSAARDRENEKLFF. The CDR3 nucleotides read TGCAGTGCTGCAAGGGACAGGGAGAATGAAAAACTGTTTTTT.

In this sample, this clonotype turned up many times. This chain links TRBV5-6 with TRBJ2-7; D not certain. The V gene lost 0 bases and the J gene lost 3 bases, with 7 bases spanning the gap. The CDR3 runs 13 residues. Germline V lookup: CDR1 SGHDT, CDR2 YYEEEE. CDR3 residues: CASSLDPSYEQYF. The CDR3, as DNA: TGTGCCAGCAGCTTGGATCCAAGCTACGAGCAGTACTTC.

This clonotype was observed a handful of times. The gene calls are TRBV5-1 and TRBJ2-1; D gene uncertain. CDR3 length equals 15 residues. V was cut by 0 bases and J by 5 bases, with 12 bases left in between. The germline CDR1 and CDR2 sequences are SGHRS and YFSETQ. The CDR3 DNA is TGCGCCAGCAGCTTGGCTCTGGGGTTTAACAATGAGCAGTTCTTC. Protein product: CASSLALGFNNEQFF.

The sample holds a few counts of this clonotype. The V and J genes are TRBV7-9 and TRBJ2-2; D gene ambiguous. V was clipped by 2 bases and J by 5 bases, with 15 bases between them. Germline CDR1 reads SEHNR; CDR2 reads FQNEAQ (reference sequence). The CDR3 has 16 amino acids. The CDR3 loop reads CASSLQVIGGTGELFF. The CDR3 nucleotides read TGTGCCAGCAGCTTACAGGTTATCGGTGGGACCGGGGAGCTGTTTTTT.

This clonotype has ten or more counts. The chain couples TRBV20-1 to TRBJ2-3, with TRBD1 as a possible D gene (5 bases). V lost 3 bases, J lost 4 bases, and 8 bases lay in between. The CDR3 is 12 amino acids. Germline V CDR1 and CDR2: DFQATT, SNEGSKA (reference sequence). The CDR3 loop reads CSASRVADTQYF. CDR3 DNA: TGCAGTGCTAGCAGGGTTGCAGATACGCAGTATTTT.